Each of the 23 T cell receptor beta chains below was sequenced from the same sample in a study of T cells in Graves' hyperthyroidism and ophthalmopathy (dated by TCRdb to about 2019). The method behind the library was multiplex PCR. The data were produced on an Illumina HiSeq 2000. TCR beta CDR3 regions were amplified from RNA transcripts. The first round of RT-PCR for the TCR CDR3 was performed with the HTBI primer set and the Qiagen OneStep RT-PCR kit. TCRdb reworked the public reads: Q25 trimming with fastp, MiXCR clone assembly, productive beta chains retained. Every entry covers one CDR3 protein and lists the most common genes and DNA from its rows. The sample table lists around 580,000 distinct CDR3 sequences, 16% of them with a count of one. 18% of the sample is in the top ten clones. Sequenced sample: blood. Receptors were obtained from a woman between 18 and 30 years old with Graves' hyperthyroidism.

This clonotype was seen repeatedly, ten times or more. J is TRBJ2-3 and V is TRBV12-3 or TRBV12-4, with D tentatively TRBD2 (6 bases). Deletions cut 2 bases from V and 2 bases from J, with 11 bases between. This CDR3 is built from 15 residues. The CDR3 bases are TGTGCCAGCAGTTTATCGGCGGGGCCCACAGATACGCAGTATTTT. Encoded protein: CASSLSAGPTDTQYF.

This clonotype was seen repeatedly, ten times or more. The chain has TRBV2 and TRBJ2-1, with D perhaps assigned TRBD1 or TRBD2 (5 bases each). Germline values: CDR1 SNHLY, CDR2 FYNNEI. V lost 11 bases to trimming and J lost 4 bases, with 21 bases between them. The CDR3 consists of 15 residues. The DNA for the CDR3 is TGTGCCGGCATCGGGGCGGTCACCTTATACAATGAGCAGTTCTTC. Translation: CAGIGAVTLYNEQFF.

This clonotype was counted a few times. The chain joins TRBV18 to TRBJ2-1; the D gene is possibly TRBD2 (7 bases). This CDR3 contains 16 residues. Trimming left V 5 bases short and J 4 bases short, with 18 bases between. Germline V lookup: CDR1 KGHSH, CDR2 LQKENI. The DNA for the CDR3 is TGTGCCAGCTCAAACACGGGGGGCAGAAGTTACAATGAGCAGTTCTTC. It encodes CASSNTGGRSYNEQFF.

This clonotype was picked up many times. The DNA of the CDR3 is TGCAGTGCTAGAGATTTTGCGGCTAGCGGCATCTACAATGAGCAGTTCTTC. Amino acids: CSARDFAASGIYNEQFF. The rearrangement uses TRBV20-1 and TRBJ2-1; TRBD2 matches at 7 bases. The V and J ends lost 0 bases and 3 bases, in that order; junction bases with no gene match: 11. There are 17 residues in the CDR3. CDR1 and CDR2 (germline): DFQATT, SNEGSKA (reference sequence).

This chain connects TRBV15 to TRBJ2-5, with TRBD2 as a possible D gene (5 bases). Germline CDR1 is LNHNV and CDR2 is YYDKDF (reference sequence). The CDR3 contains 14 residues. The ends were cut back, 5 bases at V and 5 bases at J, with 15 bases in the middle. The CDR3 nucleotides read TGTGCCACCAGCGGCCAGACTGGCGGGGAGACCCAGTACTTC. Translated, it gives CATSGQTGGETQYF.

This clonotype showed up many times. The J gene is TRBJ1-1, the V gene TRBV7-2; maybe TRBD1 (5 bases). CDR3 length: 15 amino acids. Germline CDR1 is SGHTA and CDR2 is FQGNSA. Between the trimmed V and J ends, which lost 5 bases and 1 base, there was a span of 14 bases. CDR3 in amino acids: CASSHGGTPNTEAFF. In DNA, the CDR3 is TGTGCCAGCAGCCATGGCGGGACTCCGAACACTGAAGCTTTCTTT. Full variable domain (rest looked up from reference TRBV7-2 and TRBJ1-1): GAGVSQSPSNKVTEKGKDVELRCDPISGHTALYWYRQSLGQGLEFLIYFQGNSAPDKSGLPSDRFSAERTGGSVSTLTIQRTQQEDSAVYLCASSHGGTPNTEAFFGQGTRLTVV.

This clonotype was seen a few times. Here the CDR3 DNA reads TGTGCCAGTAGTATCGTGTCAAGCACTGAAGCTTTCTTT. Protein product: CASSIVSSTEAFF. The V call is TRBV19, the J call TRBJ1-1; D unresolved. This CDR3 has 13 amino acids. V dropped 3 bases and J dropped 4 bases, with 9 bases sitting between them. Germline V gives CDR1 LNHDA, CDR2 SQIVND (reference sequence).

The sample holds a few counts of this clonotype. The chain carries TRBV6-1 and TRBJ2-7, with D unclear. V lost 3 bases and J lost 1, with 7 bases in between. Germline V gene sequence: CDR1 MNHNS, CDR2 SASEGT. This CDR3 spans 13 amino acids. The CDR3: CASSEFASYEQYF. The CDR3 nucleotides are TGTGCCAGCAGTGAGTTTGCTTCCTACGAGCAGTACTTC.

The genes are TRBV7-2 and TRBJ1-4, with no clear D. The ends were cut back, 0 bases at V and 8 bases at J, with 13 bases in the middle. This CDR3 has 15 residues. Germline V gene lookup returns CDR1 SGHTA and CDR2 FQGNSA. CDR3 DNA sequence: TGTGCCAGCAGCTTAGCGGGAACAGTATGGGAAAAACTGTTTTTT. Translating it yields CASSLAGTVWEKLFF.

To note about this clonotype: This likely comes from a read error, as the CDR3 has no conserved phenylalanine or tryptophan at its end. This sequence joins TRBV24-1 and TRBJ2-5; TRBD1 might be the D (7 bases). Germline CDR1 and CDR2: KGHDR and SFDVKD. Trimming pared 4 bases from V and 0 bases from J, leaving 14 bases between. The CDR3 consists of 16 residues. CDR3 DNA sequence: TGTGCCACCAGTGACGCGGGACAGATCTACCAAGAGACCCAGTACCTC. Its translation: CATSDAGQIYQETQYL.

The gene calls are TRBV5-1 and TRBJ1-2; D remains unclear. The CDR3 length is 12 residues. The V end was cut by 4 bases, the J end by 8 bases, with 12 bases between. Germline CDR1 reads SGHRS; CDR2 reads YFSETQ. CDR3 protein: CASSHAGKGYTF. The CDR3 DNA sequence: TGCGCCAGCAGCCACGCTGGGAAAGGCTACACCTTC.

This clonotype has a handful of counts. The chain has TRBV28 and TRBJ2-3; D uncertain. Germline values: CDR1 MDHEN, CDR2 SYDVKM. V gave up 3 bases and J gave up 7 bases, with 8 bases separating them. The CDR3 loop spans 12 amino acids. CDR3 residues: CASSLGRNTQYF. CDR3 sequence (DNA): TGTGCCAGCAGTTTGGGTAGAAATACGCAGTATTTT. Looking up the rest from reference TRBV28 and TRBJ2-3 gives the full variable domain: DVKVTQSSRYLVKRTGEKVFLECVQDMDHENMFWYRQDPGLGLRLIYFSYDVKMKEKGDIPEGYSVSREKKERFSLILESASTNQTSMYLCASSLGRNTQYFGPGTRLTVL.

In its sample, this clonotype was seen many times. The J gene is TRBJ1-2, the V gene TRBV28; D is perhaps TRBD1 (6 bases). This CDR3 comprises 12 residues. From germline, CDR1 is MDHEN and CDR2 SYDVKM. V was cut by 7 bases and J by 6 bases, with 12 bases left in between. CDR3 nucleotide sequence: TGTGCCAGCACCTACAGGGACAATGGCTACACCTTC. Translating it yields CASTYRDNGYTF.

This clonotype has a handful of counts. The chain employs TRBV19 and TRBJ1-5; D gene ambiguous. Deletions cut 1 base from V and 3 bases from J, with 10 bases between. The CDR3 consists of 15 residues. CDR1 and CDR2 (germline): LNHDA, SQIVND (reference sequence). CDR3 sequence: CASSIVGTFNQPQHF. The CDR3 region has the DNA TGTGCCAGTAGTATAGTCGGTACCTTCAATCAGCCCCAGCATTTT.

This chain joins TRBV29-1 and TRBJ1-4; 8 positions match TRBD1. Germline assignment: CDR1 SQVTM and CDR2 ANQGSEA. The CDR3 consists of 16 residues. Trimming cost V 7 bases and J 10 bases; bases outside gene matches: 20. The CDR3 DNA follows: TGCAGCGCAAGTTTCCGGGACAGGACGGCCATGGGAAAACTGTTTTTT. Its protein is CSASFRDRTAMGKLFF.

This clonotype has at least ten counts. The V gene is TRBV20-1, the J gene TRBJ2-7; 9 bases line up with TRBD2. The CDR3 has 14 amino acids. Germline V gives CDR1 DFQATT, CDR2 SNEGSKA (reference sequence). Unmatched junction bases numbered 4, after V lost 1 base and J lost 3 bases. The CDR3 reads CSARGSGGFYEQYF. The CDR3 region has the DNA TGCAGTGCTAGAGGTAGCGGGGGTTTCTACGAGCAGTACTTC.

This clonotype was seen many times. The rearrangement uses TRBV24-1 and TRBJ2-5, with 7 bases matching TRBD2. Per germline, CDR1 KGHDR and CDR2 SFDVKD. The CDR3 sequence is 16 residues long. J gave up 5 bases and V 3 bases, and 11 bases lay outside the gene matches. The chain's CDR3 is CATSDQATAGLETQYF. The CDR3 DNA reads as TGTGCCACCAGTGATCAGGCTACAGCGGGGCTTGAGACCCAGTACTTC.

The rearrangement joins TRBV29-1 to TRBJ2-1, with D possibly being TRBD1 (5 bases). The CDR3 is 12 amino acids. V lost 0 bases and J 7 bases, leaving 7 bases between the germline ends. Per the germline V gene, CDR1 is SQVTM and CDR2 is ANQGSEA. The chain's CDR3 is CSVEDPGNEQFF. CDR3 sequence (DNA): TGCAGCGTTGAAGATCCAGGGAATGAGCAGTTCTTC.

This clonotype occurred many times. This chain uses TRBV2 with TRBJ1-1; no reliable D call. This CDR3 is built from 12 residues. Germline CDR1 and CDR2: SNHLY and FYNNEI. V was pared by 6 bases and J by 1 base, with 6 bases between. The CDR3 DNA reads as TGTGCCAGCAGCGACGCGAACACTGAAGCTTTCTTT. Translating it yields CASSDANTEAFF.

This clonotype came up a few times. The genes are TRBV25-1 and TRBJ2-7, with D unresolved. V gave up 3 bases and J gave up 2 bases, with 8 bases separating them. This CDR3 is 13 amino acids long. In germline, CDR1 is MGHDK, CDR2 SYGVNS. CDR3 coding DNA: TGTGCCAGCAGTGATTGGGCGGCCTACGAGCAGTACTTC. It codes for CASSDWAAYEQYF.

The chain employs TRBV7-8 and TRBJ1-1; D not certain. CDR3 size: 14 residues. Per the germline V gene, CDR1 is SGHVS and CDR2 is FQNEAQ. V was shortened by 2 bases and J by 3 bases, with 10 bases between the two germline ends. DNA of the CDR3: TGTGCCAGCAGCTTACTGACGAGGTACACTGAAGCTTTCTTT. It specifies CASSLLTRYTEAFF.

This clonotype was observed many times. The rearrangement joins TRBV20-1 to TRBJ1-6; D not certain. The CDR3 extends over 14 amino acids. Germline V gene lookup returns CDR1 DFQATT and CDR2 SNEGSKA (reference sequence). V was cut by 3 bases and J by 5 bases, with 11 bases left in between. The DNA of the CDR3 is TGCAGTGCTAGGAACGGACTGAATAATTCACCCCTCCACTTT. Residues: CSARNGLNNSPLHF.

To note about this clonotype: The junction departs from the called germline gene at one end, perhaps through a read error. The V gene is TRBV4-2, the J gene TRBJ2-5; TRBD2 matches at 9 bases. Germline assignment: CDR1 LGHNA and CDR2 YNFKEQ. This CDR3 is 16 amino acids long. This CDR3 is CANSQEGGGASETQYF. CDR3 bases: TGTGCCAACAGCCAAGAAGGCGGGGGGGCGAGTGAGACCCAGTACTTC.